These T cell receptor beta chains were read from a single sample in a study of metastatic and nonmetastatic thyroid tumors. TCRdb used MiXCR to call clones anew from the PCR reads. The sample includes approximately 70,000 clones, 18% seen only once; the top ten take around 13%. Sequencing was carried out using blood. The source is a female donor with papillary thyroid cancer or a benign thyroid nodule (not recorded which). Some clones in this sample may be carry-over from other donors' samples. CDR3s include the opening cysteine and the closing phenylalanine or tryptophan. D genes are given only for firm matches. The size field is filled for only some rows; it gives once, few, many or a size class.

size: many
V: TRBV20-1
D: -
J: TRBJ2-3
CDR3: CSAGRTNTDTQYF
DNA: TGCAGTGCTGGGAGGACCAACACAGATACGCAGTATTTT

size: many
V: TRBV10-1
D: -
J: TRBJ2-7
CDR3: CASSESGYRYEQYF
DNA: TGCGCCAGCAGTGAGAGCGGGTATCGCTACGAGCAGTACTTC

size: many
V: TRBV2
D: TRBD1
J: TRBJ2-6
CDR3: CAILDRASGANVLTF
DNA: TGTGCCATTTTGGACAGGGCCTCTGGGGCCAACGTCCTGACTTTC

size: few
V: TRBV2
D: -
J: TRBJ1-2
CDR3: CASSDEEDYGYTF
DNA: TGTGCCAGCAGTGACGAGGAGGACTATGGCTACACCTTC

size: -
V: TRBV20-1
D: TRBD1
J: TRBJ1-2
CDR3: CSATTGERSGYTF
DNA: TGCAGTGCTACGACAGGGGAAAGGTCTGGCTACACCTTC

size: few
V: TRBV19
D: -
J: TRBJ2-7
CDR3: CASSKGGEVCAEQYF
DNA: TGTGCCAGTAGTAAGGGGGGGGAGGTCTGCGCCGAGCAGTACTTC

size: many
V: TRBV3-1
D: TRBD1
J: TRBJ2-6
CDR3: CASSYRGSGANVLTF
DNA: TGTGCCAGCAGCTACAGGGGGTCTGGGGCCAACGTCCTGACTTTC

size: many
V: TRBV28
D: -
J: TRBJ1-2
CDR3: CASSVGEDYGYTF
DNA: TGTGCCAGCAGTGTAGGAGAGGACTATGGCTACACCTTC

size: many
V: TRBV24-1
D: -
J: TRBJ2-7
CDR3: CATSDPRDSNYEQYF
DNA: TGTGCCACCAGTGATCCCCGGGACTCTAACTACGAGCAGTACTTC

size: -
V: TRBV3-1
D: -
J: TRBJ2-5
CDR3: CASSQVKPQETQYF
DNA: TGTGCCAGCAGCCAAGTCAAACCACAGGAGACCCAGTACTTC

size: many
V: TRBV28
D: -
J: TRBJ1-1
CDR3: CASSLSRAEAFF
DNA: TGTGCCAGCAGTCTTAGTCGGGCTGAAGCTTTCTTT

size: few
V: TRBV5-4
D: TRBD2
J: TRBJ2-1
CDR3: CASSSTGLDYYNEQFF
DNA: TGTGCCAGCAGTTCAACCGGACTAGACTATTACAATGAGCAGTTCTTC

size: -
V: TRBV18
D: -
J: TRBJ2-7
CDR3: CASSPDRFCSYEQYF
DNA: TGTGCCAGCTCACCTGACAGGTTTTGTTCCTACGAGCAGTACTTC

size: many
V: TRBV30
D: TRBD1
J: TRBJ2-3
CDR3: CAWTLGDRSTDTQYF
DNA: TGTGCCTGGACGTTGGGGGACAGGAGCACAGATACGCAGTATTTT

size: few
V: TRBV12-3/TRBV12-4
D: -
J: TRBJ2-3
CDR3: CASSLEQLLATDTQYF
DNA: TGTGCCAGCAGTTTAGAACAGTTACTAGCTACAGATACGCAGTATTTT

size: -
V: TRBV6-1
D: TRBD2
J: TRBJ2-3
CDR3: CASSELAGADTQYF
DNA: TGTGCCAGCAGTGAACTAGCGGGAGCAGATACGCAGTATTTT

size: many
V: TRBV30
D: -
J: TRBJ2-3
CDR3: CAWKLEGGTDTQYF
DNA: TGTGCCTGGAAGTTGGAAGGTGGCACAGATACGCAGTATTTT

size: -
V: TRBV20-1
D: -
J: TRBJ2-1
CDR3: CSASLGAGDEQFF
DNA: TGCAGTGCTAGCTTGGGAGCGGGCGATGAGCAGTTCTTC

size: medium-sized
V: TRBV25-1
D: -
J: TRBJ2-1
CDR3: CASSDRGERLYNEQFF
DNA: TGTGCCAGCAGTGATCGCGGGGAACGACTATACAATGAGCAGTTCTTC

size: once
V: TRBV20-1
D: -
J: TRBJ1-2
CDR3: CSAIEGTVSLYVYTF
DNA: TGCAGTGCTATAGAGGGTACAGTAAGTCTCTATGTCTACACCTTC

size: many
V: TRBV4-1
D: -
J: TRBJ1-5
CDR3: CASSQDGQPYSNQPQHF
DNA: TGCGCCAGCAGCCAAGATGGACAGCCATATAGCAATCAGCCCCAGCATTTT

size: few
V: TRBV14
D: -
J: TRBJ1-1
CDR3: CASSHVGVSNTEAFF
DNA: TGTGCCAGCAGCCACGTAGGGGTATCGAACACTGAAGCTTTCTTT

size: -
V: TRBV7-2
D: -
J: TRBJ2-7
CDR3: CASIPPGPPSFYEQYF
DNA: TGTGCCAGCATCCCTCCAGGACCGCCATCTTTCTACGAGCAGTACTTC

size: -
V: TRBV6-1
D: TRBD1
J: TRBJ1-1
CDR3: CASSENVRGRGEAFF
DNA: TGTGCCAGCAGTGAAAATGTCAGGGGGCGTGGGGAAGCTTTCTTT

size: many
V: TRBV27
D: TRBD1
J: TRBJ1-5
CDR3: CASSLGQFQPQHF
DNA: TGTGCCAGCAGTTTGGGACAGTTTCAGCCCCAGCATTTT

size: -
V: TRBV6-1
D: TRBD1
J: TRBJ2-7
CDR3: CAILSPTGQGNYEQYF
DNA: TGTGCCATCCTTTCCCCGACGGGACAGGGGAACTACGAGCAGTACTTC

size: few
V: TRBV19
D: -
J: TRBJ1-4
CDR3: CASSYRRGMGEKLFF
DNA: TGTGCCAGCTCCTACAGGAGGGGTATGGGAGAAAAACTGTTTTTT

size: -
V: TRBV11-3
D: TRBD2
J: TRBJ2-7
CDR3: CASSPRTSGSSYEQYF
DNA: TGTGCCAGCAGCCCCCGGACTAGCGGGAGCTCCTACGAGCAGTACTTC

size: few
V: TRBV27
D: -
J: TRBJ2-7
CDR3: CASSPRGLPSGEQYF
DNA: TGTGCCAGCAGTCCACGGGGCCTCCCGTCGGGCGAGCAGTACTTC

size: many
V: TRBV4-2
D: TRBD2
J: TRBJ2-1
CDR3: CASSPSGSSYNEQFF
DNA: TGTGCCAGCAGTCCTAGCGGGAGCTCCTACAATGAGCAGTTCTTC

size: few
V: TRBV6-4
D: TRBD1
J: TRBJ1-4
CDR3: CASRDRGRANEKLFF
DNA: TGTGCCAGCAGGGACAGGGGACGGGCTAATGAAAAACTGTTTTTT

size: -
V: TRBV6-1
D: -
J: TRBJ1-2
CDR3: CASSLSSAINRYTF
DNA: TGTGCCAGCAGTTTATCTTCGGCAATAAACCGCTACACCTTC

size: many
V: TRBV14
D: TRBD2
J: TRBJ2-1
CDR3: CASSPNRWEGYNEQFF
DNA: TGTGCCAGCAGCCCCAACAGGTGGGAGGGGTACAATGAGCAGTTCTTC

size: -
V: TRBV15
D: TRBD1
J: TRBJ1-2
CDR3: CATSRTGRNGYTF
DNA: TGTGCCACCAGCCGGACAGGGAGGAATGGCTACACCTTC

size: many
V: TRBV6-4
D: -
J: TRBJ1-1
CDR3: CASRRLSRGNTEAFF
DNA: TGTGCCAGCAGACGCCTATCGAGGGGGAACACTGAAGCTTTCTTT

size: many
V: TRBV5-1
D: -
J: TRBJ2-1
CDR3: CASSLVANEQFF
DNA: TGCGCCAGCAGCTTGGTCGCCAATGAGCAGTTCTTC

size: many
V: TRBV20-1
D: -
J: TRBJ2-7
CDR3: CSANRGYEQYF
DNA: TGCAGTGCCAACCGGGGCTACGAGCAGTACTTC

size: many
V: TRBV14
D: -
J: TRBJ2-3
CDR3: CASSQSQGDTQYF
DNA: TGTGCCAGCAGCCAATCTCAGGGTGATACGCAGTATTTT

size: many
V: TRBV12-3/TRBV12-4
D: -
J: TRBJ1-1
CDR3: CASSFTRNTEAFF
DNA: TGTGCCAGCAGTTTTACAAGGAACACTGAAGCTTTCTTT

size: -
V: TRBV12-3/TRBV12-4
D: TRBD2
J: TRBJ2-7
CDR3: CASSLGLAAYEQYF
DNA: TGTGCCAGCAGTTTGGGACTAGCGGCCTACGAGCAGTACTTC

size: many
V: TRBV2
D: -
J: TRBJ1-2
CDR3: CASRRVGRYGYTF
DNA: TGTGCCAGCAGGAGGGTAGGGCGGTATGGCTACACCTTC

size: -
V: TRBV25-1
D: TRBD1
J: TRBJ1-6
CDR3: CASSEWYRGSPLHF
DNA: TGTGCCAGCAGTGAATGGTACAGGGGTTCACCCCTCCACTTT

size: -
V: TRBV20-1
D: -
J: TRBJ1-2
CDR3: CSARGGAYGYTF
DNA: TGCAGTGCTAGAGGCGGGGCCTATGGCTACACCTTC

size: many
V: TRBV19
D: TRBD2
J: TRBJ2-5
CDR3: CASRSSGRAEETQYF
DNA: TGTGCCAGTAGATCTAGCGGGAGGGCCGAGGAGACCCAGTACTTC

size: many
V: TRBV27
D: -
J: TRBJ1-4
CDR3: CASSLSYGNEKLFF
DNA: TGTGCCAGCAGTTTATCGTACGGAAATGAAAAACTGTTTTTT

size: many
V: TRBV19
D: TRBD1
J: TRBJ1-1
CDR3: CASSRQGATEAFF
DNA: TGTGCCAGTAGTAGGCAGGGGGCCACTGAAGCTTTCTTT

size: many
V: TRBV11-2
D: TRBD2
J: TRBJ2-7
CDR3: CASSSSGSSSYEQYF
DNA: TGTGCCAGCAGCTCGAGCGGGAGTTCCTCCTACGAGCAGTACTTC

size: many
V: TRBV29-1
D: TRBD1
J: TRBJ1-2
CDR3: CSVLQGAEGYTF
DNA: TGCAGCGTTCTACAGGGGGCAGAAGGCTACACCTTC

size: many
V: TRBV18
D: -
J: TRBJ1-1
CDR3: CASSRPGTRDSAWAFF
DNA: TGTGCCAGCTCTCGCCCCGGGACCCGAGATTCTGCGTGGGCTTTCTTT

size: few
V: TRBV6-1
D: TRBD1
J: TRBJ1-2
CDR3: CASSQSRGADYGYTF
DNA: TGTGCCAGCAGCCAAAGCAGGGGGGCCGACTATGGCTACACCTTC

size: many
V: TRBV5-6
D: -
J: TRBJ1-1
CDR3: CASSFRPDNTEAFF
DNA: TGTGCCAGCAGCTTTCGGCCAGATAACACTGAAGCTTTCTTT

size: many
V: TRBV11-2
D: -
J: TRBJ1-3
CDR3: CASSFGRGGNTIYF
DNA: TGTGCCAGCAGCTTTGGCAGGGGTGGAAACACCATATATTTT

size: many
V: TRBV28
D: TRBD2
J: TRBJ2-1
CDR3: CASSPRLAGVNNEQFF
DNA: TGTGCCAGCAGTCCCAGACTAGCGGGAGTTAACAATGAGCAGTTCTTC

size: few
V: TRBV2
D: -
J: TRBJ1-4
CDR3: CASSESALNEKLFF
DNA: TGTGCCAGCAGTGAGTCGGCCCTTAATGAAAAACTGTTTTTT

size: many
V: TRBV5-1
D: TRBD1
J: TRBJ2-7
CDR3: CASSSSTGGPYEQYF
DNA: TGCGCCAGCAGCTCATCTACAGGGGGCCCCTACGAGCAGTACTTC

size: many
V: TRBV6-4
D: -
J: TRBJ1-3
CDR3: CASSDSRRGVSGNTIYF
DNA: TGTGCCAGCAGTGACTCAAGGAGGGGAGTCTCTGGAAACACCATATATTTT

size: many
V: TRBV7-2
D: TRBD2
J: TRBJ2-5
CDR3: CASSPTRRGGEETQYF
DNA: TGTGCCAGCAGCCCAACCCGTCGGGGGGGGGAAGAGACCCAGTACTTC

size: many
V: TRBV2
D: -
J: TRBJ1-1
CDR3: CASSDWFSIGSLLNTEAFF
DNA: TGTGCCAGCAGTGATTGGTTTTCGATCGGCAGCCTCTTGAACACTGAAGCTTTCTTT

size: many
V: TRBV19
D: -
J: TRBJ1-2
CDR3: CASSMVIPFYGYTF
DNA: TGTGCCAGTAGTATGGTCATTCCCTTCTATGGCTACACCTTC